This T cell receptor (beta chain) comes out of a study of T-cell reconstitution after alpha-beta-depleted transplantation in children. The library targeted TCRbeta and was prepared with unique molecular identifiers. TCRdb called the PCR reads again in MiXCR, with one record for every CDR3 protein. The sample yields fewer than 700,000 distinct CDR3 sequences, approximately 13% seen once. V was trimmed by 3 bases and J by 0 bases, leaving 8 bases between them. CDR3 length equals 15 residues. Looked up from germline, CDR1 is SGHVS and CDR2 is FNYEAQ. This clonotype was found a few times. What it binds is not known. Overall study results and limits: Expanded graft clones numbering several hundred reportedly gave rise to alpha-beta T cells about two months after transplant. At one year after transplant, newly produced T cells mostly accounted for T-cell counts and diversity.

The sequenced sample was PBMCs, mostly from graft donor cells, obtained 360 days after TCRalphabeta/CD19-depleted stem cell transplant. The chain has TRBV7-6 and TRBJ2-2; the D is unclear. This receptor was taken from a male patient between 5 and 17 years old who had a stem cell transplant for acute myeloid leukemia, so the T cells may come from the graft donor. The CDR3 is CASSFDWSNTGELFF. DNA for the CDR3: TGTGCCAGCAGCTTCGACTGGTCGAACACCGGGGAGCTGTTTTTT.